This T cell receptor (beta chain) derives from a study of T cell repertoires in cytomegalovirus infection. Study-level results: Dominant in the ex vivo response were TCR beta clonotypes restricted by HLA-C and specific for CMV. The study identified carriers of CMV plus the relevant HLA from cumulative public TCR beta family frequency.

This clonotype was counted only a few times. The antigen is undetermined. J gave up 7 bases and V 1 base, and 6 bases lay outside the gene matches. From germline, CDR1 is SEHNR and CDR2 FQNEAQ (reference sequence). The CDR3 loop spans 16 amino acids. TCRdb called the reads again in MiXCR, with one record for every CDR3 protein. The data show about 260,000 distinct CDR3 sequences, with 12% to 15% seen just once and about 10% held by the top ten. The genes are TRBV7-9 and TRBJ1-6, with 8 bases that match TRBD1. This receptor was obtained from a human donor in good health (CMV status not recorded). Some clones in this sample may be carry-over from other donors' samples. The sample was PBMCs. The CDR3 protein is CASSLGTGSSNSPLHF. CDR3 sequence (DNA): TGTGCCAGCAGCTTAGGGACAGGGAGCTCCAATTCACCCCTCCACTTT.